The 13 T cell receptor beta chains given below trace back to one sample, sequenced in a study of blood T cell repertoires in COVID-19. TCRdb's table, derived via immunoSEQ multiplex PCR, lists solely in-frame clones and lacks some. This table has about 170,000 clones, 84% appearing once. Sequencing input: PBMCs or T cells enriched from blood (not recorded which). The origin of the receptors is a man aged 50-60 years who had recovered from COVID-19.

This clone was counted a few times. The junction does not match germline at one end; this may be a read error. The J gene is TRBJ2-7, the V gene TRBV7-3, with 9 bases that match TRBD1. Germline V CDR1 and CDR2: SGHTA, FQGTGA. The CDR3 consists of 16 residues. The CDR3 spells CASSLTVGTGLNEQYF. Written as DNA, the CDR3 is TGTGCCAGCAGTTTAACGGTCGGGACAGGGCTCAACGAGCAGTACTTC.

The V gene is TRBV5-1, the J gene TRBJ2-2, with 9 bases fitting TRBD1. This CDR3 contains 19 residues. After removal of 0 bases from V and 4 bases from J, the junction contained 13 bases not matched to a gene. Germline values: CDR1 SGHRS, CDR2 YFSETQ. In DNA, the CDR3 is TGCGCCAGCAGCTTGGTCCGACCGGGACAGGGATTCGGCACCGGGGAGCTGTTTTTT. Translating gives CASSLVRPGQGFGTGELFF.

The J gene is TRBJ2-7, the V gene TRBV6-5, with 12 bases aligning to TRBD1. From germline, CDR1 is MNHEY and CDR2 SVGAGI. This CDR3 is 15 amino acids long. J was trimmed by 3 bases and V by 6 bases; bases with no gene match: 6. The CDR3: CASRPGTGGLYEQYF. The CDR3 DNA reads TGTGCCAGCAGACCCGGGACAGGGGGCCTCTACGAGCAGTACTTC.

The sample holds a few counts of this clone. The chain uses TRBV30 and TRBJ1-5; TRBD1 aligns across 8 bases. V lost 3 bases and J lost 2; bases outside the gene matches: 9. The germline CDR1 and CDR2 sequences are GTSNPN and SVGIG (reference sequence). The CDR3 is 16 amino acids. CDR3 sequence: CAWRSPGGYGNQPQHF. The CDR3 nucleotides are TGTGCCTGGAGATCTCCAGGGGGCTATGGCAATCAGCCCCAGCATTTT. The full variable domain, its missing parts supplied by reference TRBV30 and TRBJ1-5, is SQTIHQWPATLVQPVGSPLSLECTVEGTSNPNLYWYRQAAGRGLQLLFYSVGIGQISSEVPQNLSASRPQDRQFILSSKKLLLSDSGFYLCAWRSPGGYGNQPQHFGDGTRLSIL.

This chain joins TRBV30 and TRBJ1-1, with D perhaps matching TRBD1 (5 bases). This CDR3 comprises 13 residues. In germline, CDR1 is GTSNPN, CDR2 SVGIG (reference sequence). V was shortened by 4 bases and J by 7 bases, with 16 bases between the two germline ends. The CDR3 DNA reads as TGTGCCTGGACTCTGGCCGGCGGGGGTGAAGCTTTCTTT. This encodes CAWTLAGGGEAFF.

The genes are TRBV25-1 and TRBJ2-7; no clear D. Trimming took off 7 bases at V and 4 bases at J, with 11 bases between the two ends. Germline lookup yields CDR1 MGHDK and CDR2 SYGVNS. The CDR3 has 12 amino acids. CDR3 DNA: TGTGCCAGCACTCCCGACTCGTACGAGCAGTACTTC. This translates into CASTPDSYEQYF.

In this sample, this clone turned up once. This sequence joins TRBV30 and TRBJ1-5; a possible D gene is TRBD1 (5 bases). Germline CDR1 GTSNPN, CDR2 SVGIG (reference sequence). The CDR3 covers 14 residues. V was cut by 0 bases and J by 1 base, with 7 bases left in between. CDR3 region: CAWSVQVSNQPQHF. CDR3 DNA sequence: TGTGCCTGGAGTGTACAGGTGAGCAATCAGCCCCAGCATTTT.

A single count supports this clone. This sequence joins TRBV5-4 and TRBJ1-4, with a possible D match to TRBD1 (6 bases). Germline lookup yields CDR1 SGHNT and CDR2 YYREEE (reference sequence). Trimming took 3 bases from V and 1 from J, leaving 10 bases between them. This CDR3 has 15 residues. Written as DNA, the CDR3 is TGTGCCAGCAGCTCAACAGGGTTAACTAATGAAAAACTGTTTTTT. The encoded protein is CASSSTGLTNEKLFF.

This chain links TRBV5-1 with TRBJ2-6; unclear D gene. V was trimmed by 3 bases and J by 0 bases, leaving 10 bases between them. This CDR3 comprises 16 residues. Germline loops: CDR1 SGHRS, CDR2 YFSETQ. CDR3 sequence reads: CASSSVDNSGANVLTF. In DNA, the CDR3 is TGCGCCAGCAGCTCGGTAGACAACTCTGGGGCCAACGTCCTGACTTTC. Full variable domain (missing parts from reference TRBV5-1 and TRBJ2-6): KAGVTQTPRYLIKTRGQQVTLSCSPISGHRSVSWYQQTPGQGLQFLFEYFSETQRNKGNFPGRFSGRQFSNSRSEMNVSTLELGDSALYLCASSSVDNSGANVLTFGAGSRLTVL.

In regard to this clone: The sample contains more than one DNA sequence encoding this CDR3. The CDR3 is CASSLGQQETQYF. The CDR3 bases are TGTGCCAGCAGCTTGGGCCAGCAAGAGACCCAGTACTTC. The chain has TRBV5-4 and TRBJ2-5; D is unresolved. V lost 0 bases, J lost 2 bases, and 5 bases lay in between. The germline V gene has CDR1 SGHNT and CDR2 YYREEE (reference sequence). CDR3 length equals 13 residues.

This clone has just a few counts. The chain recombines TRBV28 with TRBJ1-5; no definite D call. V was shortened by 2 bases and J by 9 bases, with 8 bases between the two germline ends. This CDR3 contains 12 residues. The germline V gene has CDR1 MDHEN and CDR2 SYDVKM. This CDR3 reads CASSLGSGPQHF. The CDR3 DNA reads TGTGCCAGCAGTTTAGGATCGGGGCCCCAGCATTTT.

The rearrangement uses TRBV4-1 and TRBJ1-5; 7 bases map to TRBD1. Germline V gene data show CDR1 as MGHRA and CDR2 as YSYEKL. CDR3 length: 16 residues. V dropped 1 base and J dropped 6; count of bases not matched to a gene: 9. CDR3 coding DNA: TGCGCCAGCAGCCAAGCCCAGCCTGACAGGGTTCAGCCCCAGCATTTT. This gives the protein CASSQAQPDRVQPQHF.

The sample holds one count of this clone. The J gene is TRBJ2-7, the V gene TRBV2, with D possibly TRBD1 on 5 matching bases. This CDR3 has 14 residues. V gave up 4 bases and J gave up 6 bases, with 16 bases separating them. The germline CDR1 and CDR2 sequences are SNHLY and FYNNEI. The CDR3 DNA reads TGTGCCAGCAGTGGGGGCCGTCTACCCCTCGAGCAGTACTTC. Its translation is CASSGGRLPLEQYF.